The 23 T cell receptor beta chains reported below all come from one sample, sequenced in a study of shared clonotypes between healthy human individuals. Generated by immunoSEQ multiplex PCR, the TCRdb table keeps only in-frame clones and is missing some. The profile shows a few million clones, more than 90% of them singletons. Sequencing was done on a sample of naive CD4+ T cells sorted from blood. Described subset: CD45RA+ positively selected. These TCRs come from a man between 18 and 29 years old in good health.

The gene calls are TRBV2 and TRBJ1-6; D remains unclear. V was clipped by 3 bases and J by 7 bases, with 13 bases between them. This CDR3 spans 15 amino acids. Per the germline V gene, CDR1 is SNHLY and CDR2 is FYNNEI. CDR3 sequence: CASSDGPSGNSPLHF. The CDR3 nucleotides are TGTGCCAGCAGTGACGGCCCCTCTGGGAATTCACCCCTCCACTTT.

The chain carries TRBV9 and TRBJ2-1, with 7 positions matching TRBD2. The CDR3 is 15 residues long. V lost 0 bases to trimming and J lost 7 bases; unmatched junction nucleotides: 7. CDR1 and CDR2 (germline): SGDLS, YYNGEE. CDR3 nucleotide sequence: TGTGCCAGCAGCGTAGGGGGCGGGAGTAAAAATGAGCAGTTCTTC. Encoded protein: CASSVGGGSKNEQFF.

The chain's CDR3 is CASSQDWNQPQHF. For the CDR3, the DNA is TGCGCCAGCAGCCAAGACTGGAATCAGCCCCAGCATTTT. The V call is TRBV4-3, the J call TRBJ1-5; D unclear. The germline V gene has CDR1 LGHNA and CDR2 YSLEER. The CDR3 has 13 residues. Trimming took 0 bases from V and 4 from J, leaving 4 bases between them.

The chain combines TRBV6-8 with TRBJ2-7, with TRBD1 matching over 9 bases. V trimming: 7 bases; J trimming: 3 bases; junction bases outside the gene matches: 10. This CDR3 region has 15 residues. Germline loops: CDR1 MNHGY, CDR2 SAAAGT. The CDR3, as DNA: TGTGCCAGCACCCCTTCGGGACAGGGACTCTACGAGCAGTACTTC. Amino acid sequence: CASTPSGQGLYEQYF.

This chain's CDR3 is CASAELEAFF. The CDR3 DNA follows: TGTGCCAGCGCTGAACTTGAAGCTTTCTTT. V usage is TRBV18 and J usage is TRBJ1-1; D is unresolved. Germline V gene sequence: CDR1 KGHSH, CDR2 LQKENI. The CDR3 sequence is 10 residues long. The V gene lost 8 bases and the J gene lost 7 bases, with 8 bases spanning the gap.

Comment on this clone: The sample holds other DNA sequences that translate to the same CDR3. The chain recombines TRBV9 with TRBJ1-2; 8 bases agree with TRBD1. Germline CDR1 SGDLS, CDR2 YYNGEE. The CDR3 runs 16 residues. V shed 0 bases, J shed 2 bases, and the junction held 6 bases outside the gene matches. The CDR3 loop reads CASSVGAGQGNYGYTF. The CDR3 DNA reads as TGTGCCAGCAGCGTAGGGGCAGGACAGGGCAACTATGGCTACACCTTC.

The CDR3 nucleotides are TGTGCCAGTAGTACCACGACGAGGAACACTGAAGCTTTCTTT. This sequence encodes CASSTTTRNTEAFF. V is TRBV19 and J is TRBJ1-1, with D unclear. Germline values: CDR1 LNHDA, CDR2 SQIVND (reference sequence). The ends were cut back, 4 bases at V and 1 base at J, with 10 bases in the middle. The CDR3 is 14 residues long.

The chain links TRBV7-9 to TRBJ2-3; D unresolved. This CDR3 is built from 15 residues. Trimming took off 3 bases at V and 0 bases at J, with 10 bases between the two ends. CDR1 and CDR2 from the germline V gene are SEHNR and FQNEAQ (reference sequence). The CDR3 sequence: CASSFFGPSTDTQYF. CDR3 nucleotide sequence: TGTGCCAGCAGCTTCTTCGGGCCTAGCACAGATACGCAGTATTTT.

The V and J genes are TRBV19 and TRBJ2-3, with TRBD2 matching over 12 bases. Germline CDR1 reads LNHDA; CDR2 reads SQIVND (reference sequence). The CDR3 is made up of 16 amino acids. After removal of 5 bases from V and 2 bases from J, the junction contained 5 bases not matched to a gene. The CDR3 reads CASSGTSGRLTDTQYF. CDR3 sequence (DNA): TGTGCCAGTAGTGGAACTAGCGGGAGGCTCACAGATACGCAGTATTTT.

In its sample, this clone was seen a few times. The V call is TRBV5-4, the J call TRBJ1-6; D perhaps matches TRBD1 (5 bases). This CDR3 has 15 amino acids. Trimming pared 4 bases from V and 8 bases from J, leaving 16 bases between. Germline V gives CDR1 SGHNT, CDR2 YYREEE (reference sequence). CDR3 nucleotide sequence: TGTGCCAGCAGCCTGCCTGGGGTGGGGGATTCACCCCTCCACTTT. Its protein is CASSLPGVGDSPLHF.

The chain combines TRBV15 with TRBJ1-2, with D possibly matching TRBD1 (6 bases). V lost 0 bases, J lost 8 bases, and 16 bases lay in between. The CDR3 runs to 15 residues. Germline V gene sequence: CDR1 LNHNV, CDR2 YYDKDF (reference sequence). The CDR3 loop is CATSRDQGRDGGYTF. The CDR3 DNA follows: TGTGCCACCAGCAGAGATCAGGGGAGGGATGGGGGCTACACCTTC.

The chain combines TRBV10-3 with TRBJ2-7, with 10 bases identical to TRBD1. Germline V gene lookup returns CDR1 ENHRY and CDR2 SYGVKD. The CDR3 runs 16 residues. The junction had 8 bases not matched to a gene; V was cut back by 0 bases and J by 6 bases. CDR3 in DNA: TGTGCCATCAGTGAGTCTGAAGGGACAGGGGTCGGCGAGCAGTACTTC. As protein: CAISESEGTGVGEQYF.

V is TRBV10-3 and J is TRBJ1-1; D is perhaps TRBD1 (5 bases). Between the trimmed V and J ends, which lost 6 bases and 0 bases, there was a span of 14 bases. The length of the CDR3 is 15 residues. Germline values: CDR1 ENHRY, CDR2 SYGVKD. The CDR3 DNA is TGTGCCATCAGCCCTACACAGGCGTTGAACACTGAAGCTTTCTTT. Its translation: CAISPTQALNTEAFF.

In its sample, this clone was seen a few times. V and J are TRBV2 and TRBJ1-1; D remains unclear. The V end lost 2 bases, the J end lost 10 bases, and 8 bases lay between the germline ends. This CDR3 is built from 11 residues. CDR1 and CDR2 from the germline V gene are SNHLY and FYNNEI. CDR3 nucleotides: TGTGCCAGCAGTGAATCGAAGGGAGCTTTCTTT. Protein: CASSESKGAFF.

The rearrangement uses TRBV19 and TRBJ1-4; D is ambiguous. V was shortened by 3 bases and J by 5 bases, with 10 bases between the two germline ends. CDR3 length equals 14 residues. Germline V CDR1 and CDR2: LNHDA, SQIVND (reference sequence). The CDR3, as DNA: TGTGCCAGTAGTATTGGGTATAAGAATGAAAAACTGTTTTTT. This sequence encodes CASSIGYKNEKLFF.

The chain joins TRBV4-1 to TRBJ2-2; 7 bases line up with TRBD2. V trimming: 4 bases; J trimming: 5 bases; junction bases outside the gene matches: 10. The V gene's germline CDR1 is MGHRA and CDR2 YSYEKL. The CDR3 loop spans 16 amino acids. In DNA form, the CDR3 reads TGCGCCAGCAGCCCAATAAGCGGGGCAGGGACCGGGGAGCTGTTTTTT. Translation: CASSPISGAGTGELFF.

This chain connects TRBV5-6 to TRBJ1-5; D ambiguous. Trimming pared 5 bases from V and 6 bases from J, leaving 12 bases between. Germline V gives CDR1 SGHDT, CDR2 YYEEEE. CDR3 length equals 13 residues. Here the CDR3 DNA reads TGTGCCAGCAGGCACCCCGGTTTTCAGCCCCAGCATTTT. As protein: CASRHPGFQPQHF. The complete variable domain, with remaining parts taken from reference TRBV5-6 and TRBJ1-5, reads DAGVTQSPTHLIKTRGQQVTLRCSPKSGHDTVSWYQQALGQGPQFIFQYYEEEERQRGNFPDRFSGHQFPNYSSELNVNALLLGDSALYLCASRHPGFQPQHFGDGTRLSIL.

V usage is TRBV5-6 and J usage is TRBJ1-2; 8 bases line up with TRBD1. The trim removed 6 bases at V and 10 bases at J, leaving 17 bases unmatched. Germline lookup yields CDR1 SGHDT and CDR2 YYEEEE. The CDR3 consists of 15 residues. CDR3 bases: TGTGCCAGCATAGGACAGGGTGGCACCTATCATGACTACACCTTC. Its protein product is CASIGQGGTYHDYTF.

The gene calls are TRBV19 and TRBJ2-5, with TRBD1 identical over 8 bases. V was clipped by 4 bases and J by 4 bases; unmatched bases: 8. Germline CDR1 and CDR2: LNHDA and SQIVND (reference sequence). This CDR3 comprises 15 residues. The CDR3 coding sequence is TGTGCCAGTAGTACCCTTTCAGGGGGCGGAGAGACCCAGTACTTC. Amino acids: CASSTLSGGGETQYF.

The chain joins TRBV5-1 to TRBJ2-7; 9 nucleotides line up with TRBD1. V was clipped by 1 base and J by 5 bases; unmatched bases: 7. CDR3 length: 15 residues. Germline CDR1 reads SGHRS; CDR2 reads YFSETQ. CDR3 sequence reads: CASSLTGQGGDEQYF. CDR3 sequence (DNA): TGCGCCAGCAGCTTGACGGGACAGGGTGGGGACGAGCAGTACTTC.

J is TRBJ1-2 and V is TRBV18; D uncertain. Germline assignment: CDR1 KGHSH and CDR2 LQKENI. This CDR3 region has 14 residues. V shed 6 bases and J shed 3 bases, with 14 bases lying between them. CDR3 nucleotide sequence: TGTGCCAGCTCCCCTGGCGCAGACTACTATGGCTACACCTTC. Translation gives CASSPGADYYGYTF.

Note on this clone: The sample holds other DNA sequences that translate to the same CDR3. V and J are TRBV30 and TRBJ1-6, with 11 bases lining up with TRBD1. The CDR3 loop spans 15 amino acids. V gave up 1 base and J gave up 10 bases; unmatched junction bases: 6. Germline loops: CDR1 GTSNPN, CDR2 SVGIG (reference sequence). This chain's CDR3 is CAWSAGTGGNSPLHF. The CDR3 region has the DNA TGTGCCTGGAGTGCCGGGACAGGGGGAAACTCACCCCTCCACTTT.

The chain couples TRBV7-9 to TRBJ2-3, with 10 bases aligning to TRBD2. Germline-derived CDR1 and CDR2 are SEHNR and FQNEAQ (reference sequence). V shed 5 bases, J shed 0 bases, and the junction held 2 bases outside the gene matches. The CDR3 totals 15 residues. The chain's CDR3 is CASSPGLASTDTQYF. The CDR3 nucleotides are TGTGCCAGCAGCCCGGGACTAGCGAGCACAGATACGCAGTATTTT.